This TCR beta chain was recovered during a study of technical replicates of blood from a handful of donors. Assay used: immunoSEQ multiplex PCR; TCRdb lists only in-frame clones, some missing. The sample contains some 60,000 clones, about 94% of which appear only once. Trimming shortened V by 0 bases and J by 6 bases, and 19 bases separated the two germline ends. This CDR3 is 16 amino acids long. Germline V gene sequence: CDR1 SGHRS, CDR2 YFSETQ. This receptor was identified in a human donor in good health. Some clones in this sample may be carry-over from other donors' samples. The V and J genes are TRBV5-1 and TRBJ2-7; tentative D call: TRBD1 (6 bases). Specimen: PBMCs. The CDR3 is CASSLESLGGRSEQYF. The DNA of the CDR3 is TGCGCCAGCAGCTTGGAAAGTTTAGGGGGAAGGTCCGAGCAGTACTTC. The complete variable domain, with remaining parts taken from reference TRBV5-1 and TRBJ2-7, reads KAGVTQTPRYLIKTRGQQVTLSCSPISGHRSVSWYQQTPGQGLQFLFEYFSETQRNKGNFPGRFSGRQFSNSRSEMNVSTLELGDSALYLCASSLESLGGRSEQYFGPGTRLTVT.